Sequencing of this TCR beta chain was carried out in a study of blood T cell repertoires in COVID-19. At the level of the study: The origin of the acute and convalescent COVID-19 samples was the United States, Italy and Spain. PBMCs, B-cell-depleted T cells, or T cells provided the cDNA or gDNA that made up the material.

Original processing notes: Nucleated cell number was recorded as an estimate derived from reference gene primer amplification. The protocol was immunoSEQ multiplex PCR, while the TCRdb copy is restricted to in-frame clones and leaves out a portion. The V and J calls and clone size are taken from that table; D and trimming were inferred from the DNA. The table includes hundreds of thousands of clones, 75% to 85% detected once. The germline V and J ends were trimmed by 0 bases and 6 bases, with 7 bases remaining between them. The CDR3 contains 13 residues. The germline V gene encodes CDR1 LNHDA and CDR2 SQIVND (reference sequence). Recruited during active infection, patients (from Seattle) were subsequently followed longitudinally.

Specimen: peripheral blood. The origin of this receptor is a woman of 80 years or more with COVID-19, enrolled during active disease. J is TRBJ2-3 and V is TRBV19; maybe TRBD1 (6 bases). CDR3 sequence: CASSIDRGDTQYF. CDR3 bases: TGTGCCAGTAGTATAGATAGGGGGGATACGCAGTATTTT.